The text below deals with one TCR beta chain. What it binds is unknown. These data come from a study of T cell responses to AZD1222 COVID-19 vaccine. Whole-study results and caveats: With two AZD1222 doses given, Spike-specific TCR breadth and depth both rose.

Germline CDR1 and CDR2: LNHDA and SQIVND (reference sequence). With V trimmed by 4 bases and J by 7 bases, 7 bases remained unmatched. This CDR3 has 14 amino acids. Using immunoSEQ multiplex PCR, the repertoire was profiled, and TCRdb retains in-frame clones only, with some absent. Among 100,000 to 150,000 clones, about 90% were seen once, and the ten largest hold more than 6%. The clonotype was recovered from an adult who received the AZD1222 COVID-19 vaccine. Sequencing used peripheral blood, obtained 28 days after the second AZD1222 dose. The gene calls are TRBV19 and TRBJ2-7; TRBD1 agrees at 10 bases. The CDR3 reads CASSRGQGIGEQYF. Here the CDR3 DNA reads TGTGCCAGTAGTAGGGGACAGGGGATAGGAGAGCAGTACTTC.